These 26 T cell receptor beta chains share one sample of origin, sequenced in a study of Tregs in tolerant kidney transplant recipients (dated by TCRdb to the late 2010s). The time point label on this specimen signifies: blood sample drawn before combined kidney and bone marrow transplant. Libraries came from the immunoSEQ multiplex PCR assay. Here the immuneACCESS table is served through TCRdb, limited to in-frame sequences with V and J called. Missing clones are a known gap in these copies; in checked studies unresolved V genes cover under half, and the rest lacks a known reason. This sample gives about 110,000 clones in total; 90% of them show up just once. The ten largest clonotypes hold just under 0.35% of the sample. The material was CD4+ T cells from blood, obtained before the transplant. The receptor source for this set is a human donor who received a combined kidney and bone marrow transplant.

J is TRBJ2-2 and V is TRBV9; no definite D call. The germline V gene has CDR1 SGDLS and CDR2 YYNGEE. Between the trimmed V and J ends, which lost 0 bases and 7 bases, there was a span of 13 bases. CDR3 length: 15 residues. In DNA form, the CDR3 reads TGTGCCAGCAGCGTAGGGGTTGGGCACGGCGGGGAGCTGTTTTTT. Its protein product is CASSVGVGHGGELFF.

The genes are TRBV10-1 and TRBJ2-4; TRBD1 is a possible D gene (6 bases). V lost 3 bases and J lost 0, with 12 bases in between. Per the germline V gene, CDR1 is WNHNN and CDR2 is SYGVQD (reference sequence). The CDR3 sequence is 16 residues long. CDR3 region: CASSEGGFQAKNIQYF. CDR3 DNA: TGCGCCAGCAGTGAAGGGGGTTTCCAAGCCAAAAACATTCAGTACTTC.

A single count supports this clone. J is TRBJ2-7 and V is TRBV28, with 10 bases lining up with TRBD2. This CDR3 comprises 15 residues. The J segment lost 3 bases and the V segment lost 6 bases, leaving 8 bases of the junction unmatched. Germline CDR1 and CDR2: MDHEN and SYDVKM. The CDR3, as DNA: TGTGCCAGCAGCGCGCAGGGACTAGCGAACTACGAGCAGTACTTC. This gives the protein CASSAQGLANYEQYF.

This chain uses TRBV7-9 with TRBJ2-6; 9 nucleotides line up with TRBD1. The J segment lost 4 bases and the V segment lost 6 bases, leaving 7 bases of the junction unmatched. The CDR3 sequence is 16 residues long. Looked up from germline, CDR1 is SEHNR and CDR2 is FQNEAQ (reference sequence). The CDR3 nucleotides are TGTGCCAGCAGTCTCGACAGGGGGGTAGGGGCCAACGTCCTGACTTTC. Translated, it gives CASSLDRGVGANVLTF. The variable domain in full, completed from reference TRBV7-9 and TRBJ2-6, reads DTGVSQNPRHKITKRGQNVTFRCDPISEHNRLYWYRQTLGQGPEFLTYFQNEAQLEKSRLLSDRFSAERPKGSFSTLEIQRTEQGDSAMYLCASSLDRGVGANVLTFGAGSRLTVL.

This clone is a singleton in its sample. The chain joins TRBV29-1 to TRBJ1-2, with a weak D call TRBD1 (5 bases). Germline CDR1 and CDR2: SQVTM and ANQGSEA. V gave up 2 bases and J gave up 7 bases, with 11 bases separating them. The CDR3 consists of 12 residues. In nucleotides, the CDR3 is TGCAGCGTTGAAAGTCAGGGCCGTGGCTACACCTTC. This translates into CSVESQGRGYTF. Supplemented by reference TRBV29-1 and TRBJ1-2, the full variable domain reads SAVISQKPSRDICQRGTSLTIQCQVDSQVTMMFWYRQQPGQSLTLIATANQGSEATYESGFVIDKFPISRPNLTFSTLTVSNMSPEDSSIYLCSVESQGRGYTFGSGTRLTVV.

The chain links TRBV19 to TRBJ2-1; no firm D call. Germline CDR1 is LNHDA and CDR2 is SQIVND (reference sequence). This CDR3 has 14 amino acids. The V gene lost 6 bases and the J gene lost 7 bases, with 16 bases spanning the gap. This chain's CDR3 is CASRDPGRENEQFF. DNA of the CDR3: TGTGCCAGTAGGGATCCAGGTCGTGAGAATGAGCAGTTCTTC.

To note about this clone: A read error may account for a junction end that differs from germline. This rearrangement joins TRBV6-4 to TRBJ1-1; D may be TRBD1 (6 bases). Germline V lookup: CDR1 MRHNA, CDR2 SNTAGT. The length of the CDR3 is 13 residues. Written as DNA, the CDR3 is TGTGCCAGCAGTAAAAGTTCAGGGGACACCTCCATCTTT. Its protein product is CASSKSSGDTSIF.

In regard to this clone: A read error may account for a junction end that differs from germline. This chain links TRBV6-6 with TRBJ1-2, with 9 bases aligning to TRBD1. The V gene's germline CDR1 is MNHNY and CDR2 SVGAGI (reference sequence). The length of the CDR3 is 14 residues. The CDR3 is CASSTPGQGSLRAF. In DNA form, the CDR3 reads TGTGCCAGCAGTACTCCGGGACAGGGTTCCCTAAGGGCCTTC.

The CDR3, as DNA: TGTGCCACCAGCAGAGGAGACACGAGCACCACCTACGAGCAGTACTTC. This encodes CATSRGDTSTTYEQYF. The J gene is TRBJ2-7, the V gene TRBV15; D is unclear. The CDR3 consists of 16 residues. The germline CDR1 and CDR2 sequences are LNHNV and YYDKDF (reference sequence). Trimming removed 1 base from V and 2 bases from J, with 15 bases in between. Supplemented by reference TRBV15 and TRBJ2-7, the full variable domain reads DAMVIQNPRYQVTQFGKPVTLSCSQTLNHNVMYWYQQKSSQAPKLLFHYYDKDFNNEADTPDNFQSRRPNTSFCFLDIRSPGLGDTAMYLCATSRGDTSTTYEQYFGPGTRLTVT.

V and J are TRBV6-4 and TRBJ2-2, with 9 bases aligning to TRBD1. Germline V gives CDR1 MRHNA, CDR2 SNTAGT. The CDR3 is made up of 14 amino acids. V shed 8 bases and J 3 bases; nucleotides not matched to a gene: 4. CDR3 region: CASGRTGDTGELFF. CDR3 sequence (DNA): TGTGCCAGCGGAAGGACAGGGGACACCGGGGAGCTGTTTTTT.

The rearrangement joins TRBV4-1 to TRBJ2-7; 12 bases map to TRBD2. The J segment lost 0 bases and the V segment lost 1 base, leaving 4 bases of the junction unmatched. Per the germline V gene, CDR1 is MGHRA and CDR2 is YSYEKL. CDR3 length equals 17 residues. The CDR3 region has the DNA TGCGCCAGCAGCCAAGGACTAGCGGGGGTAATCTCCTACGAGCAGTACTTC. Translation: CASSQGLAGVISYEQYF.

The V call is TRBV6-5, the J call TRBJ2-7, with 9 bases fitting TRBD1. Germline assignment: CDR1 MNHEY and CDR2 SVGAGI. The CDR3 runs to 16 residues. With 0 bases clipped from V and 3 bases from J, the junction kept 6 bases outside the gene matches. The CDR3 nucleotides read TGTGCCAGCAGTTACTCGGCGGGACAGGGTTTCTACGAGCAGTACTTC. Translated, it gives CASSYSAGQGFYEQYF.

This chain uses TRBV6-1 with TRBJ1-4, with 7 nucleotides matching TRBD1. The CDR3 contains 15 residues. The V gene's germline CDR1 is MNHNS and CDR2 SASEGT. Germline trimming cut 0 bases from V and 13 bases from J; bases unmatched to any gene: 11. The CDR3 sequence is CASSEATTGRQALFF. DNA for the CDR3: TGTGCCAGCAGTGAAGCGACGACAGGGCGTCAGGCACTGTTTTTT.

This chain links TRBV7-2 with TRBJ2-3; 8 bases line up with TRBD2. With 2 bases clipped from V and 6 bases from J, the junction kept 1 base outside the gene matches. The CDR3 consists of 13 residues. Per the germline V gene, CDR1 is SGHTA and CDR2 is FQGNSA. CDR3: CASSLREGDTQYF. CDR3 nucleotides: TGTGCCAGCAGCTTACGGGAGGGTGATACGCAGTATTTT.

The chain joins TRBV25-1 to TRBJ1-2, with 7 bases aligning to TRBD1. After removal of 8 bases from V and 4 bases from J, the junction contained 4 bases not matched to a gene. The CDR3 runs 12 residues. Looked up from germline, CDR1 is MGHDK and CDR2 is SYGVNS. CDR3 residues: CASRGQIYGYTF. The CDR3 DNA is TGTGCCAGCCGGGGACAGATCTATGGCTACACCTTC.

The CDR3 is CAISDDSGGAGETQYF. The CDR3 nucleotides read TGTGCCATCAGTGACGATAGCGGGGGGGCCGGAGAGACCCAGTACTTC. The chain combines TRBV10-3 with TRBJ2-5, with 11 bases lining up with TRBD2. The length of the CDR3 is 16 residues. J gave up 4 bases and V 3 bases, and 7 bases lay outside the gene matches. From germline, CDR1 is ENHRY and CDR2 SYGVKD.

The chain couples TRBV6-6 to TRBJ2-7; possible D gene TRBD1, 6 bases. The CDR3 runs 14 residues. Looked up from germline, CDR1 is MNHNY and CDR2 is SVGAGI (reference sequence). V dropped 7 bases and J dropped 1 base, with 14 bases sitting between them. The CDR3 DNA reads TGTGCCAGCATGAGGGGGAGCGAATCCTACGAGCAGTACTTC. It translates to CASMRGSESYEQYF.

The gene calls are TRBV12-5 and TRBJ1-2; maybe TRBD1 (5 bases). The ends were cut back, 0 bases at V and 10 bases at J, with 15 bases in the middle. The CDR3 covers 14 residues. Germline lookup yields CDR1 LGHNT and CDR2 FRNRAP. The CDR3 region is CASGLVQQGAVYTF. The CDR3 DNA reads as TGTGCTAGTGGTTTGGTACAGCAGGGTGCGGTCTACACCTTC. Drawing the rest from reference TRBV12-5 and TRBJ1-2, the complete variable domain is DARVTQTPRHKVTEMGQEVTMRCQPILGHNTVFWYRQTMMQGLELLAYFRNRAPLDDSGMPKDRFSAEMPDATLATLKIQPSEPRDSAVYFCASGLVQQGAVYTFGSGTRLTVV.

This clone has a handful of counts. The chain employs TRBV6-1 and TRBJ2-5; D is unclear. Germline V lookup: CDR1 MNHNS, CDR2 SASEGT. The CDR3 loop spans 10 amino acids. Trimming removed 8 bases from V and 5 bases from J, with 6 bases in between. The CDR3 here is CASQRETQYF. CDR3 in DNA: TGTGCCAGCCAGAGGGAGACCCAGTACTTC.

The chain is built from TRBV7-2 and TRBJ2-7; 9 nucleotides align to TRBD2. CDR3 length: 16 amino acids. Germline V lookup: CDR1 SGHTA, CDR2 FQGNSA. J lost 0 bases, V lost 1 base, and 4 bases had no gene match. CDR3 region: CASSLVGLATSYEQYF. CDR3 bases: TGTGCCAGCAGCTTAGTTGGACTAGCGACCTCCTACGAGCAGTACTTC.

The chain combines TRBV11-2 with TRBJ2-7; TRBD2 aligns across 10 bases. The CDR3 runs 15 residues. Germline V gene lookup returns CDR1 SGHAT and CDR2 FQNNGV. V shed 4 bases and J 3 bases; nucleotides not matched to a gene: 6. CDR3 protein: CASSSSGGKNYEQYF. DNA for the CDR3: TGTGCCAGCAGCTCTAGCGGGGGTAAGAACTACGAGCAGTACTTC.

The rearrangement links TRBV7-9 to TRBJ1-4, with TRBD1 matching 7 bases. The V segment lost 0 bases and the J segment 10 bases; nucleotides outside the gene matches: 8. Germline V gene data show CDR1 as SEHNR and CDR2 as FQNEAQ (reference sequence). This CDR3 comprises 15 residues. CDR3 DNA sequence: TGTGCCAGCAGCTTAGCGCAGGGGGGCTCGGGAAAACTGTTTTTT. Translation: CASSLAQGGSGKLFF.

The genes are TRBV9 and TRBJ2-3, with 12 bases identical to TRBD2. Trimming took 4 bases from V and 1 from J; bases not matched to a gene: 4. CDR1 and CDR2 from the germline V gene are SGDLS and YYNGEE. CDR3 length: 16 amino acids. CDR3 protein: CASSPSGGAGTDTQYF. As DNA, the CDR3 is TGTGCCAGCAGCCCTAGCGGGGGGGCGGGCACAGATACGCAGTATTTT.

The V call is TRBV19, the J call TRBJ1-5; D is undetermined. V dropped 6 bases and J dropped 0 bases, with 9 bases sitting between them. The CDR3 is made up of 14 amino acids. Germline V gene data show CDR1 as LNHDA and CDR2 as SQIVND (reference sequence). The CDR3 spells CASSLPYSNQPQHF. As DNA, the CDR3 is TGTGCCAGTAGCCTCCCTTATAGCAATCAGCCCCAGCATTTT.

The genes are TRBV7-6 and TRBJ1-3; D remains ambiguous. This CDR3 is built from 14 residues. Trimming left V 4 bases short and J 4 bases short, with 11 bases between. CDR1 is SGHVS and CDR2 is FNYEAQ in the germline V gene. The CDR3 region is CASSSQTGGNTIYF. CDR3 DNA: TGTGCCAGCAGCTCCCAAACGGGAGGAAACACCATATATTTT.

This clone was observed at least ten times. This rearrangement joins TRBV23-1 to TRBJ1-1; unclear D gene. TRBV23-1 is labeled an ORF, and its function is uncertain. With 2 bases removed from V and 5 bases from J, the gap between germline ends came to 15 bases. The CDR3 extends over 15 amino acids. CDR3 residues: CASSQEEGARTEAFF. The CDR3 DNA sequence: TGCGCCAGCAGTCAAGAGGAGGGCGCGAGAACTGAAGCTTTCTTT.